Included here is one T cell receptor beta chain sequence, with context. Method: immunoSEQ multiplex PCR; TCRdb's copy keeps in-frame clones and lacks some. The table lists about 140,000 clones, about 91% of them singletons. The sample originates from a study of T cell responses to AZD1222 COVID-19 vaccine. Germline values: CDR1 MNHEY, CDR2 SVGAGI. The CDR3 has 13 residues. V lost 0 bases and J 9 bases, leaving 6 bases between the germline ends. This specimen consisted of peripheral blood, obtained 28 days after the second AZD1222 dose. The sequence was collected from an adult who received the AZD1222 COVID-19 vaccine. The rearrangement uses TRBV6-5 and TRBJ1-6, with D hard to call. The chain's CDR3 is CASSYSLSSPLHF. The CDR3 DNA is TGTGCCAGCAGTTACTCGTTGAGTTCACCCCTCCACTTT.